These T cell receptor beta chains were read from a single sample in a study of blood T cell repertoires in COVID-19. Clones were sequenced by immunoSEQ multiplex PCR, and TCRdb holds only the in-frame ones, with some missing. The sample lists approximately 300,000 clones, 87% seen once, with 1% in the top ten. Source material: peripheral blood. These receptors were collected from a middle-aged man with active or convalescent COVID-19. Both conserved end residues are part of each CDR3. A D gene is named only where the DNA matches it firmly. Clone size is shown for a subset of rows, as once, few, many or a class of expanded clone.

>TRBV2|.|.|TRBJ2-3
TGTGCCAGCAGTGATTCAGTGGGAGTGAGCACAGATACGCAGTATTTT
CASSDSVGVSTDTQYF
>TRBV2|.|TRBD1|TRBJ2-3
TGTGCCAGCAGCCGGGACAGGGAGACAGATACGCAGTATTTT
CASSRDRETDTQYF
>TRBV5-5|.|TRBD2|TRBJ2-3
TGTGCCAGCAGCTCCTCTGGCGGGAGATCAGATACGCAGTATTTT
CASSSSGGRSDTQYF
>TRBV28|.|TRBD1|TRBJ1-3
TGTGCCAGCAGTTTATCCTTGGGACAGGGGGCAATAAACACCATATATTTT
CASSLSLGQGAINTIYF
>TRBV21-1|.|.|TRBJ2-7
TGTGCCACCGTTATTCTGTGGCGGGAGGGCTACGAGCAGTACTTC
CATVILWREGYEQYF
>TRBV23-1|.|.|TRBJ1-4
TGCGCCAGTCGGCGAGGAGAGGGTCAGATGCATGAAAAACTGTTTTTT
CASRRGEGQMHEKLFF
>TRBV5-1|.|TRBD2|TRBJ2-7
TGCGCCAGCAGCTTCACCGGGAGGGGCCTTACATCCGCCTACGAGCAGTACTTC
CASSFTGRGLTSAYEQYF
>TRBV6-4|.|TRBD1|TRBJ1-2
TGTGCCAGCAGTGAAACAGTGAGGACAGGGGCGTGGGGCTACACCTTC
CASSETVRTGAWGYTF
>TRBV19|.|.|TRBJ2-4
TGTGCCAGTAGTAGGGAGCCGGGACTCATAAACATTCAGTACTTC
CASSREPGLINIQYF
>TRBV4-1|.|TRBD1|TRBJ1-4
TGCGCCAGCAGCCAAGGGGACAGGGTGGGTGAAAAACTGTTTTTT
CASSQGDRVGEKLFF
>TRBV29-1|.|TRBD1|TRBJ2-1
TGCAGCGTTGCAACAGGGGACAATGAGCAGTTCTTC
CSVATGDNEQFF
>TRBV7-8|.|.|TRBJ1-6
TGTGCCAGCAGCTTAGCTCGTTATAATTCACCCCTCCACTTT
CASSLARYNSPLHF
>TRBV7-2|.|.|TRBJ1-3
TGTGCCAGCAGCTCCGGGTGGGGCAGGGTGGATGGAAACACCATATATTTT
CASSSGWGRVDGNTIYF
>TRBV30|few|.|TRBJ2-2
TGTGCCTGGACAGGGTCCGGGGAGCTGTTTTTT
CAWTGSGELFF
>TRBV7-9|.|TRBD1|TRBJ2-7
TGTGCCAGCAGCTATGGACAGGGGACCGAGCAGTACTTC
CASSYGQGTEQYF
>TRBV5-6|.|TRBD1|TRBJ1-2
TGTGCCAGCAGCTTCACAGGGGGGTGGATCTATGGCTACACCTTC
CASSFTGGWIYGYTF
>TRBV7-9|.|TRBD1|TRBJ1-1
TGTGCCAGCAGCTCGACTAACAGGGGACTGAACACTGAAGCTTTCTTT
CASSSTNRGLNTEAFF
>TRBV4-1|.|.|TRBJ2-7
TGCGCCAGCAGCAGGACAGTCTCCTACGAGCAGTACTTC
CASSRTVSYEQYF
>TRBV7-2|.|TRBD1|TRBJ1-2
TGTGCCAGCAGCTTAGGGGGACAGGGGGCATTGCACGGCTACACCTTC
CASSLGGQGALHGYTF
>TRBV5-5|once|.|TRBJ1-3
TGTGCCAGCAGCCAGCTGGACTTTGGAAACACCATATATTTT
CASSQLDFGNTIYF